A single sample is the source of the 16 T cell receptor beta chains below, sequenced in a study of blood T cell repertoires in COVID-19. TCRdb's table, derived via immunoSEQ multiplex PCR, lists solely in-frame clones and lacks some. The data hold some 23,000 clones, with around 85% observed a single time. The source material was peripheral blood. The receptors stem from a woman older than 75 with acute or convalescent COVID-19.

This chain links TRBV5-1 with TRBJ1-1; the D gene is possibly TRBD1 (6 bases). CDR3 length: 12 residues. Per germline, CDR1 SGHRS and CDR2 YFSETQ. V lost 2 bases and J lost 7, with 9 bases in between. CDR3 in amino acids: CASSFTGIEAFF. The CDR3 DNA reads as TGCGCCAGCAGCTTTACAGGGATTGAAGCTTTCTTT.

V gene TRBV5-6 combines with J gene TRBJ1-4; D might be TRBD1 (6 bases). With 5 bases removed from V and 7 bases from J, the gap between germline ends came to 15 bases. The CDR3 has 14 amino acids. Germline V gives CDR1 SGHDT, CDR2 YYEEEE. The CDR3 sequence: CASSYQGLSEKLFF. The CDR3 nucleotides read TGTGCCAGCAGTTATCAGGGGTTGTCTGAAAAACTGTTTTTT.

The genes are TRBV4-3 and TRBJ2-1; 7 nucleotides match TRBD1. The CDR3 covers 17 residues. From germline, CDR1 is LGHNA and CDR2 YSLEER. Germline trimming cut 0 bases from V and 2 bases from J; bases unmatched to any gene: 7. The CDR3 DNA sequence: TGCGCCAGCAGCCAAGATCAAGGCAGGGGGACCTACAATGAGCAGTTCTTC. As protein: CASSQDQGRGTYNEQFF.

The chain couples TRBV5-1 to TRBJ2-7; 7 bases map to TRBD1. The CDR3 loop spans 14 amino acids. Looked up from germline, CDR1 is SGHRS and CDR2 is YFSETQ. Unmatched junction bases numbered 9, after V lost 4 bases and J lost 5 bases. CDR3 protein: CASSPEPDRDEQYF. The CDR3 DNA is TGCGCCAGCAGCCCGGAACCAGACAGGGACGAGCAGTACTTC.

The chain links TRBV6-5 to TRBJ1-2, with unresolved D. This CDR3 contains 14 residues. Germline CDR1 reads MNHEY; CDR2 reads SVGAGI. V shed 6 bases and J shed 4 bases, with 15 bases lying between them. The CDR3 DNA is TGTGCCAGCAGACGGGGAAGTGAGACCTATGGCTACACCTTC. It is translated as CASRRGSETYGYTF.

This clone was counted only a few times. The rearrangement uses TRBV6-5 and TRBJ2-7; 8 bases agree with TRBD2. Germline trimming cut 5 bases from V and 6 bases from J; bases unmatched to any gene: 12. The germline V gene encodes CDR1 MNHEY and CDR2 SVGAGI. The CDR3 spans 15 residues. The CDR3, as DNA: TGTGCCAGCAGTCCCCAGGGACTAGGATTTCGCGAGCAGTACTTC. Amino acids: CASSPQGLGFREQYF.

V gene TRBV7-9 combines with J gene TRBJ1-2, with TRBD1 identical over 7 bases. The CDR3 totals 16 residues. Germline trimming cut 2 bases from V and 7 bases from J; bases unmatched to any gene: 13. CDR1 is SEHNR, CDR2 FQNEAQ, per germline (reference sequence). The CDR3: CASSLFSDRRRGGYTF. CDR3 bases: TGTGCCAGCAGCTTATTCTCGGACAGGCGGAGAGGTGGCTACACCTTC.

This chain uses TRBV6-5 with TRBJ1-5; no clear D. The CDR3 loop spans 13 amino acids. Germline V CDR1 and CDR2: MNHEY, SVGAGI. Trimming took off 4 bases at V and 3 bases at J, with 7 bases between the two ends. DNA for the CDR3: TGTGCCAGCAGTTTGAGCCTCAATCAGCCCCAGCATTTT. Its translation: CASSLSLNQPQHF.

The V and J genes are TRBV2 and TRBJ1-2, with D possibly being TRBD1 (6 bases). V was clipped by 7 bases and J by 4 bases, with 16 bases between them. The CDR3 runs to 14 residues. Germline CDR1 and CDR2: SNHLY and FYNNEI. The DNA for the CDR3 is TGTGCCAGCACCAAGGGGGATCACCCCTATGGCTACACCTTC. Its protein product is CASTKGDHPYGYTF.

For the CDR3, the DNA is TGTGCCACCAGCAGGCCTCAGGAAGTTAATGAAAAACTGTTTTTT. It yields the protein CATSRPQEVNEKLFF. V gene TRBV15 combines with J gene TRBJ1-4; D not certain. The length of the CDR3 is 15 residues. The germline V gene has CDR1 LNHNV and CDR2 YYDKDF (reference sequence). The V end lost 3 bases, the J end lost 4 bases, and 12 bases lay between the germline ends.

This chain uses TRBV19 with TRBJ2-4; 9 bases match TRBD1. CDR1 is LNHDA and CDR2 is SQIVND in the germline V gene (reference sequence). The CDR3 runs 16 residues. With 4 bases clipped from V and 8 bases from J, the junction kept 12 bases outside the gene matches. CDR3 sequence reads: CASSRSGQGGEDIQYF. CDR3 in DNA: TGTGCCAGTAGTAGATCGGGACAGGGTGGGGAAGACATTCAGTACTTC.

This chain connects TRBV6-2 or TRBV6-3 to TRBJ2-1; D is perhaps TRBD1 (7 bases). V was cut by 5 bases and J by 4 bases, with 9 bases left in between. This CDR3 spans 13 amino acids. CDR1 is MNHEY and CDR2 is SVGEGT in the germline V gene. The CDR3 here is CASSAGQYNEQFF. The CDR3 region has the DNA TGTGCCAGCAGTGCGGGACAGTACAATGAGCAGTTCTTC.

This clone was found once. The chain carries TRBV3-1 (or the pseudogene TRBV3-2) and TRBJ2-2; 9 bases agree with TRBD1. This CDR3 contains 18 residues. CDR1 and CDR2 from the germline V gene are LGHDT and YNNKEL (reference sequence). V gave up 6 bases and J gave up 1 base; unmatched junction bases: 12. Here the CDR3 reads CASSRYPGQGLNTGELFF. The CDR3, as DNA: TGTGCCAGCAGTCGCTATCCGGGACAGGGATTGAACACCGGGGAGCTGTTTTTT.

The rearrangement uses TRBV5-1 and TRBJ1-2; possibly TRBD1 for D (6 bases). CDR3 length: 14 amino acids. The V gene's germline CDR1 is SGHRS and CDR2 YFSETQ. The V gene lost 4 bases and the J gene lost 2 bases, with 12 bases spanning the gap. The CDR3 here is CASSAAQGNYGYTF. DNA of the CDR3: TGCGCCAGCAGCGCAGCTCAGGGGAACTATGGCTACACCTTC.

The rearrangement joins TRBV9 to TRBJ2-5; tentative D call: TRBD2 (7 bases). The V and J ends lost 4 bases and 5 bases respectively, with 33 bases between them. From germline, CDR1 is SGDLS and CDR2 YYNGEE. The CDR3 loop spans 20 amino acids. This CDR3 reads CASSPRGGPGLPTEGETQYF. CDR3 coding DNA: TGTGCCAGCAGCCCTAGAGGGGGACCGGGACTACCAACTGAAGGGGAGACCCAGTACTTC.

The V and J genes are TRBV4-1 and TRBJ2-7; D is perhaps TRBD1 (6 bases). The ends were cut back, 4 bases at V and 7 bases at J, with 17 bases in the middle. The CDR3 is 14 residues long. The germline V gene encodes CDR1 MGHRA and CDR2 YSYEKL. The CDR3: CASSPQGRPWEQYF. The CDR3, as DNA: TGCGCCAGCAGCCCACAGGGTAGGCCTTGGGAGCAGTACTTC.